The rows below give T cell receptor beta chains drawn from one sample of a study of cytomegalovirus exposure and HLA in healthy donors. The data were produced by immunoSEQ multiplex PCR, yet TCRdb's version contains in-frame clones alone and is incomplete. Across 180,000 or so clones, the top ten clones capture less than 0.9% of the sample. Sequencing input: PBMCs. The receptor source for this set is a boy aged 10-17 years in good health and CMV-seronegative. Both conserved end residues are part of each CDR3. The order of the fields is V gene, CDR3 protein.

>TRBV5-1
CASSLGGLYEQYF
>TRBV4-1
CASSQDPGQGNIQYF
>TRBV30
CAWREAGSSGNTIYF
>TRBV13
CASSLRQEGNTIYF
>TRBV11-2
CASSLQRTDTQYF
>TRBV7-9
CAADGNYGYTF
>TRBV6-4
CASSFGQGGTDTQYF
>TRBV19
CASSPDRDYGYTF
>TRBV6-1
CASIAETSSYNEQFF
>TRBV5-1
CASSSQGTTEAFF
>TRBV29-1
CSPIGGGGTEAFF
>TRBV4-1
CASSQLTGYNEQFF
>TRBV2
CASRVQQNEKLFF
>TRBV6-5
CASRPTGSYGYTF
>TRBV5-1
CASSFQSTDTQYF
>TRBV5-4
CASSLEGGGAEQYF
>TRBV28
CASSPFRNTGELFF
>TRBV5-1
CASRSGGATDTQYF
>TRBV7-6
CASGERNTEAFF
>TRBV7-9
CASSLQQGQGLYF
>TRBV5-1
CASSLDQDYTEAFF
>TRBV9
CASSVRTGGRDEQYF
>TRBV6-5
CASSFEAMNTEAFF